A single sample gave rise to the 24 T cell receptor beta chains below, sequenced in a study of T cell repertoires in cytomegalovirus infection. One entry per CDR3 protein results from TCRdb running MiXCR on the reads. The data hold about 320,000 distinct CDR3 sequences, with 8% to 10% observed a single time. The specimen sequenced was PBMCs. Every receptor here comes from a human donor in good health (CMV status not recorded). Some clones in this sample may be carry-over from other donors' samples.

This clonotype was detected ten times or more. The chain has TRBV2 and TRBJ2-1; TRBD1 matches at 9 bases. The CDR3 consists of 17 residues. Germline V CDR1 and CDR2: SNHLY, FYNNEI. The V and J ends lost 6 bases and 7 bases, in that order; junction bases with no gene match: 16. The CDR3 DNA follows: TGTGCCAGCAGCCGAGACCCCCCGGGACAGGGATGGAATGAGCAGTTCTTC. Translating gives CASSRDPPGQGWNEQFF.

This clonotype was counted at least ten times. V and J are TRBV7-2 and TRBJ1-1; 8 bases fit TRBD1. Trimming removed 6 bases from V and 2 bases from J; junction bases left unmatched: 11. Germline V gene lookup returns CDR1 SGHTA and CDR2 FQGNSA. The CDR3 spans 16 residues. Here the CDR3 DNA reads TGTGCCAGCAGACAGACAGGGGTCGGGCGAAACACTGAAGCTTTCTTT. It translates to CASRQTGVGRNTEAFF. The variable domain in full, completed from reference TRBV7-2 and TRBJ1-1, reads GAGVSQSPSNKVTEKGKDVELRCDPISGHTALYWYRQSLGQGLEFLIYFQGNSAPDKSGLPSDRFSAERTGGSVSTLTIQRTQQEDSAVYLCASRQTGVGRNTEAFFGQGTRLTVV.

The rearrangement joins TRBV28 to TRBJ2-3; 10 bases line up with TRBD2. This CDR3 is built from 17 residues. Germline loops: CDR1 MDHEN, CDR2 SYDVKM. With V trimmed by 9 bases and J by 6 bases, 18 bases remained unmatched. DNA of the CDR3: TGTGCCAGTTACAGGGGACTAGCGAGTCTCCCAGGGGATACGCAGTATTTT. Translating it yields CASYRGLASLPGDTQYF.

This clonotype was detected only a few times. The CDR3 DNA is TGTGCCAGCAGTCCAACAGCGACCACTGAAGCTTTCTTT. Residues: CASSPTATTEAFF. The chain links TRBV28 to TRBJ1-1; D is unclear. CDR1 is MDHEN and CDR2 is SYDVKM in the germline V gene. Trimming pared 5 bases from V and 4 bases from J, leaving 11 bases between. CDR3 length: 13 amino acids. Complete variable domain (other parts from reference TRBV28 and TRBJ1-1): DVKVTQSSRYLVKRTGEKVFLECVQDMDHENMFWYRQDPGLGLRLIYFSYDVKMKEKGDIPEGYSVSREKKERFSLILESASTNQTSMYLCASSPTATTEAFFGQGTRLTVV.

This sequence joins TRBV7-2 and TRBJ2-4; 8 nucleotides agree with TRBD2. Germline loops: CDR1 SGHTA, CDR2 FQGNSA. The length of the CDR3 is 14 residues. V lost 5 bases to trimming and J lost 8 bases; unmatched junction nucleotides: 8. As DNA, the CDR3 is TGTGCCAGCAGCCCATCGGGACTAGTCGACATTCAGTACTTC. This codes for CASSPSGLVDIQYF.

This clonotype was detected ten times or more. The V call is TRBV12-3 or TRBV12-4, the J call TRBJ1-2; D may be TRBD1 (5 bases). With 4 bases removed from V and 2 bases from J, the gap between germline ends came to 11 bases. This CDR3 region has 14 residues. CDR3 sequence reads: CASSSLTGNYGYTF. The CDR3 region has the DNA TGTGCCAGCAGTTCCCTCACAGGAAACTATGGCTACACCTTC.

This clonotype was recorded at least ten times. The chain uses TRBV6-6 and TRBJ1-1; D unresolved. The CDR3 length is 14 residues. Germline lookup yields CDR1 MNHNY and CDR2 SVGAGI (reference sequence). V lost 7 bases, J lost 5 bases, and 17 bases lay in between. DNA for the CDR3: TGTGCCAGCACTAATGGAGGAGGCCAAACTGAAGCTTTCTTT. This encodes CASTNGGGQTEAFF.

The chain has TRBV29-1 and TRBJ2-7, with D possibly called TRBD1 or TRBD2 (5 bases each). The CDR3 is 15 residues long. Germline CDR1 and CDR2: SQVTM and ANQGSEA. Trimming took off 7 bases at V and 5 bases at J, with 24 bases between the two ends. CDR3 coding DNA: TGCAGCGCCACACGGTCGGGGCGCGGTTTTGACGAGCAGTACTTC. Its protein is CSATRSGRGFDEQYF.

This clonotype was counted a few times. V is TRBV7-9 and J is TRBJ2-3, with TRBD1 matching 9 bases. V shed 5 bases, J shed 2 bases, and the junction held 5 bases outside the gene matches. Germline assignment: CDR1 SEHNR and CDR2 FQNEAQ (reference sequence). This CDR3 is 15 amino acids long. The CDR3 loop is CASSAGQGTTDTQYF. The CDR3 DNA follows: TGTGCCAGCAGCGCCGGACAGGGGACCACAGATACGCAGTATTTT.

J is TRBJ1-6 and V is TRBV27; 8 bases fit TRBD1. The CDR3 length is 14 residues. Germline values: CDR1 MNHEY, CDR2 SMNVEV (reference sequence). Trimming at V came to 5 bases and at J to 14 bases, leaving 11 bases not matched to a gene. This CDR3 reads CASSLRQGPLSLHF. CDR3 bases: TGTGCCAGCAGTCTCCGACAGGGGCCCCTATCCCTCCACTTT.

This clonotype has at least ten counts. The chain uses TRBV7-2 and TRBJ2-5; 8 positions agree with TRBD2. The CDR3 contains 19 residues. J was trimmed by 0 bases and V by 5 bases; bases with no gene match: 17. Germline assignment: CDR1 SGHTA and CDR2 FQGNSA. CDR3 loop: CASSISGTSWGGNQETQYF. CDR3 nucleotide sequence: TGTGCCAGCAGCATTTCCGGGACTAGTTGGGGGGGTAACCAAGAGACCCAGTACTTC.

The chain uses TRBV20-1 and TRBJ2-7; the match to TRBD1 covers 11 bases. This CDR3 is built from 14 residues. Germline assignment: CDR1 DFQATT and CDR2 SNEGSKA (reference sequence). The trim removed 7 bases at V and 5 bases at J, leaving 10 bases unmatched. The CDR3 is CSVQGTGGLNEQYF. For the CDR3, the DNA is TGCAGTGTTCAGGGGACAGGGGGTTTGAACGAGCAGTACTTC.

The sample holds a few counts of this clonotype. In DNA, the CDR3 is TGTGCCAGCAGTTCCAGTGCGGCATACTATGGCTACACCTTC. Its protein is CASSSSAAYYGYTF. The chain employs TRBV28 and TRBJ1-2, with no clear D. The germline V and J ends were trimmed by 4 bases and 3 bases, with 12 bases remaining between them. In germline, CDR1 is MDHEN, CDR2 SYDVKM. The CDR3 totals 14 residues.

This clonotype was counted between two and nine times. CDR3 in amino acids: CASSLGGGEGAFF. Here the CDR3 DNA reads TGTGCCAGCAGCTTAGGAGGGGGGGAAGGAGCTTTCTTT. The chain links TRBV11-3 to TRBJ1-1; possible D gene TRBD1, 6 bases. There are 13 residues in the CDR3. Germline CDR1 is SGHNT and CDR2 is YENEEA. The ends were cut back, 1 base at V and 10 bases at J, with 13 bases in the middle.

CDR3: CASSFLGRAYNEQFF. The CDR3 nucleotides read TGTGCCAGCAGTTTTCTCGGGAGGGCCTACAATGAGCAGTTCTTC. The chain combines TRBV12-3 or TRBV12-4 with TRBJ2-1, with TRBD2 identical over 8 bases. The CDR3 is 15 amino acids. V gave up 3 bases and J gave up 2 bases; unmatched junction bases: 3.

This chain joins TRBV11-2 and TRBJ2-7; TRBD2 is a possible D gene (5 bases). The germline gives CDR1 SGHAT, CDR2 FQNNGV. The V and J ends lost 0 bases and 2 bases respectively, with 20 bases between them. This CDR3 has 18 amino acids. CDR3 sequence reads: CASSLDNPTGGGPYEQYF. CDR3 coding DNA: TGTGCCAGCAGCTTAGATAACCCGACGGGTGGAGGTCCCTACGAGCAGTACTTC.

This clonotype was found many times. The chain links TRBV4-1 to TRBJ2-3, with D possibly being TRBD2 (5 bases). The CDR3 has 16 amino acids. CDR1 and CDR2 from the germline V gene are MGHRA and YSYEKL. Trimming took 4 bases from V and 0 from J, leaving 14 bases between them. CDR3 sequence reads: CASSPYGGYSTDTQYF. In DNA, the CDR3 is TGCGCCAGCAGCCCCTACGGAGGATATAGCACAGATACGCAGTATTTT.

The chain joins TRBV6-5 to TRBJ1-6; 10 positions agree with TRBD1. V trimming: 2 bases; J trimming: 10 bases; junction bases outside the gene matches: 11. In germline, CDR1 is MNHEY, CDR2 SVGAGI. There are 17 residues in the CDR3. The CDR3 DNA is TGTGCCAGCAGTTACGAATACCGGGACAGGGGAGGCTCACCCCTCCACTTT. This gives the protein CASSYEYRDRGGSPLHF.

This clonotype was recorded many times. The chain employs TRBV7-8 and TRBJ2-3; 11 positions match TRBD2. The ends lost 5 bases at V and 5 bases at J; junction bases unmatched: 15. Per the germline V gene, CDR1 is SGHVS and CDR2 is FQNEAQ. This CDR3 comprises 18 residues. The CDR3: CASSIRGELAGVGDTQYF. DNA for the CDR3: TGTGCCAGCAGCATTAGGGGTGAACTAGCGGGGGTGGGAGATACGCAGTATTTT.

This clonotype occurred many times. The gene calls are TRBV24-1 and TRBJ2-7; 10 bases map to TRBD2. Per germline, CDR1 KGHDR and CDR2 SFDVKD. CDR3 size: 15 residues. J was trimmed by 4 bases and V by 4 bases; bases with no gene match: 6. CDR3 bases: TGTGCCACCAGTGACCCAGCGGGAGGGTCGTACGAGCAGTACTTC. Amino acid sequence: CATSDPAGGSYEQYF.

The chain recombines TRBV12-3 or TRBV12-4 with TRBJ2-6, with D tentatively TRBD2 (6 bases). V was trimmed by 2 bases and J by 3 bases, leaving 11 bases between them. The length of the CDR3 is 16 residues. In DNA, the CDR3 is TGTGCCAGCAGTTTACCGGCGGGGAGTGGGGCCAACGTCCTGACTTTC. It translates to CASSLPAGSGANVLTF.

The V gene is TRBV6-2 or TRBV6-3, the J gene TRBJ1-1; 9 bases fit TRBD1. This CDR3 contains 12 residues. Trimming took 6 bases from V and 11 from J; bases not matched to a gene: 7. Germline V gene sequence: CDR1 MNHEY, CDR2 SVGEGT. The CDR3 bases are TGTGCCAGCAGCTCCGGGACAGGGAAGGCTTTCTTT. Protein product: CASSSGTGKAFF.

This clonotype was recorded many times. The CDR3 region has the DNA TGTGCCAGCAGCCCTACACTTGGACTAGCGAGGGGAGATACGCAGTATTTT. This encodes CASSPTLGLARGDTQYF. The V gene is TRBV7-2, the J gene TRBJ2-3; 9 bases are a match to TRBD2. CDR1 is SGHTA, CDR2 FQGNSA, per germline. CDR3 length equals 17 residues. V lost 5 bases to trimming and J lost 5 bases; unmatched junction nucleotides: 14.

This clonotype occurred many times. The chain has TRBV7-2 and TRBJ2-1, with 12 positions matching TRBD2. The CDR3 is 16 amino acids. Looked up from germline, CDR1 is SGHTA and CDR2 is FQGNSA. After removal of 4 bases from V and 9 bases from J, the junction contained 10 bases not matched to a gene. The CDR3 spells CASSSPRLAGVSEQFF. The CDR3 DNA follows: TGTGCCAGCAGCTCACCCCGACTAGCGGGAGTAAGTGAGCAGTTCTTC. Full variable domain (missing parts from reference TRBV7-2 and TRBJ2-1): GAGVSQSPSNKVTEKGKDVELRCDPISGHTALYWYRQSLGQGLEFLIYFQGNSAPDKSGLPSDRFSAERTGGSVSTLTIQRTQQEDSAVYLCASSSPRLAGVSEQFFGPGTRLTVL.